Listed here are 31 T cell receptor beta chains from one sample, sequenced in a study of blood T cells in healthy people across ages. Together with a sample-barcoded 5' primer, a J-beta primer mix was included in a second PCR lasting about 7 to 12 cycles. TCRdb analysed the 5' RACE reads with MiXCR anew, one entry per CDR3 protein. This table has more than 750,000 distinct CDR3 sequences, almost 30% appearing once. These same data were also listed under a study on T cells of mothers and their children.

The specimen was blood. The source of these receptors is a woman aged 40 to 49 in good health.

In DNA, the CDR3 is TGTGCCATCAGGGTAGAACAGGGCAACAATGAGCAGTTCTTC. Its translation: CAIRVEQGNNEQFF. This chain connects TRBV10-3 to TRBJ2-1; weak D call: TRBD1 (6 bases). The V end lost 6 bases, the J end lost 5 bases, and 14 bases lay between the germline ends. This CDR3 has 14 amino acids. Germline-derived CDR1 and CDR2 are ENHRY and SYGVKD.

Written as DNA, the CDR3 is TGTGCCAGCAGCCAAGATGGGGGGAGCTACACCTTC. Protein product: CASSQDGGSYTF. V is TRBV6-2 or TRBV6-3 and J is TRBJ1-2; maybe TRBD1 (5 bases). The CDR3 is made up of 12 amino acids. Germline V gene sequence: CDR1 MNHEY, CDR2 SVGEGT. V was shortened by 6 bases and J by 9 bases, with 14 bases between the two germline ends.

This clonotype was seen ten or more times. The chain has TRBV12-3 or TRBV12-4 and TRBJ1-5; D is unresolved. CDR3 size: 13 residues. V was cut by 8 bases and J by 7 bases, with 15 bases left in between. This CDR3 is CASSDFSGQPQHF. CDR3 in DNA: TGTGCCAGCTCCGACTTCTCTGGCCAGCCCCAGCATTTT.

This clonotype was counted a single time. The chain couples TRBV2 to TRBJ1-5, with a weak D call TRBD1 (5 bases). This CDR3 region has 15 residues. V gave up 5 bases and J gave up 3 bases, with 14 bases separating them. CDR1 SNHLY and CDR2 FYNNEI come from the germline V gene. CDR3 amino acids: CASSREGVTNQPQHF. The CDR3 DNA follows: TGTGCCAGCAGTCGGGAAGGGGTTACCAATCAGCCCCAGCATTTT.

The V and J genes are TRBV12-3 or TRBV12-4 and TRBJ1-4, with 7 positions matching TRBD1. This CDR3 spans 14 amino acids. J was trimmed by 5 bases and V by 6 bases; bases with no gene match: 6. The CDR3 DNA reads as TGTGCCAGCAGAACCGACAGGGCCAATGAAAAACTGTTTTTT. Protein: CASRTDRANEKLFF.

The chain joins TRBV6-1 to TRBJ2-1; D uncertain. Deletions cut 3 bases from V and 4 bases from J, with 7 bases between. Germline CDR1 is MNHNS and CDR2 is SASEGT. The CDR3 is 13 amino acids. DNA for the CDR3: TGTGCCAGCAGTGATCATCTTTACAATGAGCAGTTCTTC. This codes for CASSDHLYNEQFF.

This clonotype turned up a few times. This sequence joins TRBV27 and TRBJ1-5, with 7 positions matching TRBD1. The CDR3 totals 15 residues. With 2 bases clipped from V and 7 bases from J, the junction kept 8 bases outside the gene matches. Germline V gene sequence: CDR1 MNHEY, CDR2 SMNVEV (reference sequence). The CDR3 loop is CASSLGTGAEQPQHF. In DNA form, the CDR3 reads TGTGCCAGCAGTTTAGGTACAGGGGCGGAACAGCCCCAGCATTTT.

This clonotype was seen more than once but under ten times. V is TRBV12-3 or TRBV12-4 and J is TRBJ2-7; no clear D. Trimming cost V 1 base and J 9 bases, with 10 bases left between them. This CDR3 is 12 amino acids long. The CDR3 spells CASSLEGWRQYF. The CDR3 DNA follows: TGTGCCAGCAGTTTAGAAGGGTGGAGGCAGTACTTC.

There are a few counts of this clonotype. V usage is TRBV28 and J usage is TRBJ2-1; 7 positions agree with TRBD2. CDR1 is MDHEN and CDR2 is SYDVKM in the germline V gene. This CDR3 is 13 amino acids long. V lost 2 bases, J lost 9 bases, and 4 bases stayed unmatched. The CDR3 spells CASSLGGGTEQFF. The CDR3 bases are TGTGCCAGCAGTTTAGGGGGGGGGACTGAGCAGTTCTTC.

This clonotype was seen a few times. This chain connects TRBV5-1 to TRBJ2-3, with a weak D call TRBD2 (5 bases). The V gene lost 4 bases and the J gene lost 5 bases, with 14 bases spanning the gap. The length of the CDR3 is 14 residues. Germline assignment: CDR1 SGHRS and CDR2 YFSETQ. In nucleotides, the CDR3 is TGCGCCAGCAGCCCCTTAGAGGGTGGAGATACGCAGTATTTT. Protein sequence: CASSPLEGGDTQYF.

This clonotype has more than one count but fewer than ten. J is TRBJ2-1 and V is TRBV12-5; 7 nucleotides match TRBD2. Trimming took 8 bases from V and 5 from J; bases not matched to a gene: 6. Germline CDR1 is LGHNT and CDR2 is FRNRAP. The CDR3 is made up of 13 amino acids. The CDR3 bases are TGTGCTAGTCGGGCTAGCGGTAACAATGAGCAGTTCTTC. Translation gives CASRASGNNEQFF.

There are a few counts of this clonotype. This chain uses TRBV6-2 or TRBV6-3 with TRBJ1-3; D call uncertain. The germline V gene encodes CDR1 MNHEY and CDR2 SVGEGT. CDR3 length: 16 residues. The V end lost 0 bases, the J end lost 0 bases, and 9 bases lay between the germline ends. For the CDR3, the DNA is TGTGCCAGCAGTTACTCGGCGGGGAGCTCTGGAAACACCATATATTTT. This sequence encodes CASSYSAGSSGNTIYF.

This clonotype was picked up a small number of times. The V call is TRBV11-1, the J call TRBJ2-1; D may be TRBD1 (5 bases). The V end was cut by 0 bases, the J end by 7 bases, with 10 bases between. The CDR3 has 14 residues. Germline CDR1 SGHAT, CDR2 FQDESV (reference sequence). The DNA of the CDR3 is TGTGCCAGCAGCTTAGCTGGGGCTGTTAATGAGCAGTTCTTC. Protein sequence: CASSLAGAVNEQFF.

The chain employs TRBV5-1 and TRBJ1-1; no clear D. V lost 2 bases, J lost 1 base, and 6 bases lay in between. Germline V CDR1 and CDR2: SGHRS, YFSETQ. The CDR3 extends over 13 amino acids. The CDR3 sequence is CASSFWGNTEAFF. The CDR3 bases are TGCGCCAGCAGCTTCTGGGGGAACACTGAAGCTTTCTTT.

This chain joins TRBV2 and TRBJ1-1; 7 nucleotides agree with TRBD1. V lost 10 bases to trimming and J lost 0 bases; unmatched junction nucleotides: 5. The CDR3 is made up of 13 amino acids. CDR1 and CDR2 from the germline V gene are SNHLY and FYNNEI. In DNA, the CDR3 is TGTGCCACCAAACAGGGGATGAACACTGAAGCTTTCTTT. As protein: CATKQGMNTEAFF.

V is TRBV29-1 and J is TRBJ2-1; D could derive from TRBD1 or TRBD2 (5 bases each). V was cut by 1 base and J by 10 bases, with 14 bases left in between. Looked up from germline, CDR1 is SQVTM and CDR2 is ANQGSEA. The CDR3 totals 13 residues. CDR3 coding DNA: TGCAGCGTTGAAGGTGGGGGTCTCTACGAGCAGTTCTTC. Translation: CSVEGGGLYEQFF.

Concerning this clonotype: This may arise from a read error, as a much more abundant clone is one base away. In DNA form, the CDR3 reads TGCGCCGGCAGCCAAGGAAGCGTCGGCTCAGATACGCAGTATTTT. Amino acids: CAGSQGSVGSDTQYF. The chain combines TRBV4-3 with TRBJ2-3; D not resolved. The CDR3 runs to 15 residues. From germline, CDR1 is LGHNA and CDR2 YSLEER.

The rearrangement links TRBV25-1 to TRBJ2-3; the match to TRBD2 covers 7 bases. The CDR3 consists of 15 residues. Germline-derived CDR1 and CDR2 are MGHDK and SYGVNS. V was pared by 1 base and J by 4 bases, with 5 bases of the junction left unmatched. CDR3 bases: TGTGCCAGCAGTGAATGGGAGGGAGGCCCAGATACGCAGTATTTT. Its protein product is CASSEWEGGPDTQYF.

This clonotype appeared a single time. This chain links TRBV10-3 with TRBJ2-2, with D possibly TRBD1 on 5 matching bases. Germline V gene sequence: CDR1 ENHRY, CDR2 SYGVKD. The V gene lost 8 bases and the J gene lost 1 base, with 11 bases spanning the gap. The CDR3 runs 14 residues. CDR3 amino acids: CAISTAMNTGELFF. Written as DNA, the CDR3 is TGTGCCATCTCGACAGCCATGAACACCGGGGAGCTGTTTTTT.

V and J are TRBV3-1 and TRBJ2-1, with TRBD2 as a possible D gene (7 bases). V lost 6 bases to trimming and J lost 3 bases, with 18 bases between them. Germline CDR1 and CDR2: LGHDT and YNNKEL (reference sequence). The length of the CDR3 is 16 residues. Here the CDR3 reads CASSVEAGAFYNEQFF. The CDR3 nucleotides are TGTGCCAGCAGTGTCGAGGCGGGGGCCTTCTACAATGAGCAGTTCTTC.

This clonotype was seen ten or more times. The chain carries TRBV27 and TRBJ2-7; 11 nucleotides line up with TRBD1. This CDR3 has 16 residues. The V gene end was trimmed by 2 bases and the J gene end by 2 bases; junction bases not matched to a gene: 5. CDR1 and CDR2 (germline): MNHEY, SMNVEV (reference sequence). CDR3 protein: CASSLRGQGVTYEQYF. The DNA for the CDR3 is TGTGCCAGCAGTTTAAGGGGACAGGGGGTCACCTACGAGCAGTACTTC.

The rearrangement joins TRBV11-2 to TRBJ1-6, with unresolved D. Trimming removed 1 base at V and 7 bases at J, with 2 bases between. The CDR3 has 12 residues. The germline gives CDR1 SGHAT, CDR2 FQNNGV. The CDR3 loop is CASSLANSPLHF. CDR3 bases: TGTGCCAGCAGCTTAGCAAATTCACCCCTCCACTTT.

CDR3 amino acids: CASSRDRGLDNEQYF. In nucleotides, the CDR3 is TGTGCCAGCAGCCGGGACAGGGGGTTAGACAATGAGCAGTACTTC. The V and J genes are TRBV6-6 and TRBJ2-5; TRBD1 matches 11 bases. The length of the CDR3 is 15 residues. Germline loops: CDR1 MNHNY, CDR2 SVGAGI (reference sequence). With 6 bases clipped from V and 11 bases from J, the junction kept 14 bases outside the gene matches.

About this clonotype: This may be a read error: a much more frequent sequence differs by one nucleotide. CDR3 bases: TGTGCCAGCGGCGCTGGGGATATGGGCAATCAGCCCCAGCATTTT. Its translation: CASGAGDMGNQPQHF. The chain has TRBV12-3 or TRBV12-4 and TRBJ1-5, with D unresolved. The CDR3 runs 15 residues. V gave up 8 bases and J gave up 2 bases, with 16 bases separating them.

About this clonotype itself: Relative to the germline gene, one junction end is altered; a read error may explain this. The genes are TRBV12-3 or TRBV12-4 and TRBJ2-3; 7 bases line up with TRBD2. The CDR3 extends over 16 amino acids. The CDR3 sequence: CASSPLSGGGTDAQYF. Here the CDR3 DNA reads TGTGCCAGCAGCCCCCTTTCGGGAGGTGGCACAGATGCGCAGTATTTT.

This clonotype was seen ten or more times. The V gene is TRBV4-1, the J gene TRBJ1-1; D gene unclear. The V and J ends lost 0 bases and 3 bases respectively, with 17 bases between them. The germline gives CDR1 MGHRA, CDR2 YSYEKL. This CDR3 is built from 17 residues. The CDR3 is CASSQDRVSPGDTEAFF. For the CDR3, the DNA is TGCGCCAGCAGCCAAGATCGGGTCTCCCCGGGCGACACTGAAGCTTTCTTT.

V gene TRBV6-1 combines with J gene TRBJ2-2, with D possibly being TRBD1 (5 bases). The ends were cut back, 2 bases at V and 6 bases at J, with 10 bases in the middle. CDR3 size: 14 residues. CDR1 is MNHNS, CDR2 SASEGT, per germline. CDR3 sequence reads: CASSETQGSGELFF. CDR3 bases: TGTGCCAGCAGTGAAACCCAGGGTTCCGGGGAGCTGTTTTTT.

This clonotype was counted only a few times. The chain links TRBV7-9 to TRBJ2-7; D is perhaps TRBD2 (5 bases). Trimming took off 2 bases at V and 2 bases at J, with 22 bases between the two ends. The CDR3 is made up of 18 amino acids. CDR1 is SEHNR, CDR2 FQNEAQ, per germline (reference sequence). CDR3 loop: CASSLRPTASSKAYEQYF. CDR3 bases: TGTGCCAGCAGCTTAAGGCCAACGGCTAGCTCCAAGGCCTACGAGCAGTACTTC. Looking up the rest from reference TRBV7-9 and TRBJ2-7 gives the full variable domain: DTGVSQNPRHKITKRGQNVTFRCDPISEHNRLYWYRQTLGQGPEFLTYFQNEAQLEKSRLLSDRFSAERPKGSFSTLEIQRTEQGDSAMYLCASSLRPTASSKAYEQYFGPGTRLTVT.

This clonotype occurred a few times. This chain uses TRBV27 with TRBJ1-2; no clear D. CDR1 is MNHEY, CDR2 SMNVEV, per germline (reference sequence). The CDR3 sequence is 15 residues long. The V end lost 8 bases, the J end lost 4 bases, and 20 bases lay between the germline ends. CDR3 protein: CASRDGSTDFYGYTF. CDR3 DNA sequence: TGTGCCAGCCGAGACGGCAGCACGGATTTCTATGGCTACACCTTC.

V is TRBV20-1 and J is TRBJ1-2, with 7 bases aligning to TRBD1. The CDR3 is 16 amino acids. In germline, CDR1 is DFQATT, CDR2 SNEGSKA (reference sequence). After removal of 5 bases from V and 2 bases from J, the junction contained 14 bases not matched to a gene. The chain's CDR3 is CSAYPLTGYPNYGYTF. In DNA, the CDR3 is TGCAGTGCTTATCCCTTGACAGGGTACCCGAACTATGGCTACACCTTC.

The chain joins TRBV7-2 to TRBJ1-2; D is ambiguous. V lost 1 base and J 3 bases, leaving 12 bases between the germline ends. Germline V gene sequence: CDR1 SGHTA, CDR2 FQGNSA. This CDR3 comprises 15 residues. CDR3 DNA sequence: TGTGCCAGCAGCTTAGGGGAGGCGACCTACTATGGCTACACCTTC. Translating gives CASSLGEATYYGYTF. Complete variable domain (other parts from reference TRBV7-2 and TRBJ1-2): GAGVSQSPSNKVTEKGKDVELRCDPISGHTALYWYRQSLGQGLEFLIYFQGNSAPDKSGLPSDRFSAERTGGSVSTLTIQRTQQEDSAVYLCASSLGEATYYGYTFGSGTRLTVV.